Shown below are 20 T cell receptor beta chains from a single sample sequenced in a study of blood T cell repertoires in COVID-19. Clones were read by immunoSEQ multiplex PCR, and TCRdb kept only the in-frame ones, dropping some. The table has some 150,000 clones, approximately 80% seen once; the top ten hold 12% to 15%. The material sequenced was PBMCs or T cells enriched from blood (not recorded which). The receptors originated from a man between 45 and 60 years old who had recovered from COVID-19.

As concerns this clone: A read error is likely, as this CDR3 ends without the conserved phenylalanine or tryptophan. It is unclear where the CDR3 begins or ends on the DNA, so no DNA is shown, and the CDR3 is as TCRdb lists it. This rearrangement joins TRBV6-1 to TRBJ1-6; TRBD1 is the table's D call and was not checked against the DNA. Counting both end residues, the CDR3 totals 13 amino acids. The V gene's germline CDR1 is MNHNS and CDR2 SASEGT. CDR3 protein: CASSEANGQRIRV.

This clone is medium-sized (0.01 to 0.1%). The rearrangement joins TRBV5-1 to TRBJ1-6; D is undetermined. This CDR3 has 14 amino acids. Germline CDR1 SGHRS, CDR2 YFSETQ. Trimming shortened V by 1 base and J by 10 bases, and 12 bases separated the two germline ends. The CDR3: CASSLQGGGSPLHF. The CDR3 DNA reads TGCGCCAGCAGCTTGCAAGGTGGAGGGTCACCCCTCCACTTT. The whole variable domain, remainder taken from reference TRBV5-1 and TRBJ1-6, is KAGVTQTPRYLIKTRGQQVTLSCSPISGHRSVSWYQQTPGQGLQFLFEYFSETQRNKGNFPGRFSGRQFSNSRSEMNVSTLELGDSALYLCASSLQGGGSPLHFGNGTRLTVT.

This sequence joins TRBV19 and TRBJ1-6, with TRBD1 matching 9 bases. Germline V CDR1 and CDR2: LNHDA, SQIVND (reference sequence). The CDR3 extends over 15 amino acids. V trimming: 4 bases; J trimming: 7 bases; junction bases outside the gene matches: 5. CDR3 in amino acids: CASSNGDRVNSPLHF. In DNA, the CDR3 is TGTGCCAGTAGTAACGGGGACAGGGTCAATTCACCCCTCCACTTT.

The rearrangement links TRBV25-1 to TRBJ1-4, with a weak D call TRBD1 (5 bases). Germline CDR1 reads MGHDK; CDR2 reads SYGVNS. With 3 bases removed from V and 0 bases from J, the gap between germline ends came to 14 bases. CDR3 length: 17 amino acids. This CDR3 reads CASSEPRQFATNEKLFF. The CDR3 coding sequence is TGTGCCAGCAGTGAGCCGCGACAGTTCGCAACTAATGAAAAACTGTTTTTT.

In DNA form, the CDR3 reads TGTGCCAGCAGCTTGGCCGGAGGGGAGCAGTACTTC. Residues: CASSLAGGEQYF. The chain joins TRBV7-9 to TRBJ2-7, with D perhaps TRBD2 (6 bases). Between the trimmed V and J ends, which lost 3 bases and 7 bases, there was a span of 10 bases. The CDR3 has 12 amino acids. Germline values: CDR1 SEHNR, CDR2 FQNEAQ (reference sequence).

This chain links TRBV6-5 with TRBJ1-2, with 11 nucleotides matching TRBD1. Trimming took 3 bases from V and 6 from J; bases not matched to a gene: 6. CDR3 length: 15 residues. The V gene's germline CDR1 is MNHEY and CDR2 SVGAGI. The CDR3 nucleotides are TGTGCCAGCAGTTATTCCGGACAGGGGGCGCATGGCTACACCTTC. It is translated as CASSYSGQGAHGYTF.

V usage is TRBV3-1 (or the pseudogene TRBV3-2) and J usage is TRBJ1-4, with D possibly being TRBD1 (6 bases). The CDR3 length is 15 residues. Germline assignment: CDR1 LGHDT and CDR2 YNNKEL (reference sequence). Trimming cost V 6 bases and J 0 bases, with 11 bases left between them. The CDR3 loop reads CASSLSGATNEKLFF. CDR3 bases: TGTGCCAGCAGTCTTTCAGGGGCAACTAATGAAAAACTGTTTTTT.

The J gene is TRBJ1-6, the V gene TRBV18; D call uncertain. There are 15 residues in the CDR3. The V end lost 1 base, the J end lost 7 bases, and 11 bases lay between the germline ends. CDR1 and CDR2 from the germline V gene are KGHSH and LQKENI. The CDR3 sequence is CASSPLGDGNSPLHF. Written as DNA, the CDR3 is TGTGCCAGCTCACCACTCGGGGATGGGAATTCACCCCTCCACTTT. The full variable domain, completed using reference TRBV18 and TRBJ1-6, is NAGVMQNPRHLVRRRGQEARLRCSPMKGHSHVYWYRQLPEEGLKFMVYLQKENIIDESGMPKERFSAEFPKEGPSILRIQQVVRGDSAAYFCASSPLGDGNSPLHFGNGTRLTVT.

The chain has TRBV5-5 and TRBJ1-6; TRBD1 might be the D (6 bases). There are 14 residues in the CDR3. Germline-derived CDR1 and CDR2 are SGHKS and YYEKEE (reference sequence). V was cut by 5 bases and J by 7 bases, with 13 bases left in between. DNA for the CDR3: TGTGCCAGCAGTTCCACAGGGATCAATTCACCCCTCCACTTT. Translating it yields CASSSTGINSPLHF. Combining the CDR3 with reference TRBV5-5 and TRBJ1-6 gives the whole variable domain DAGVTQSPTHLIKTRGQQVTLRCSPISGHKSVSWYQQVLGQGPQFIFQYYEKEERGRGNFPDRFSARQFPNYSSELNVNALLLGDSALYLCASSSTGINSPLHFGNGTRLTVT.

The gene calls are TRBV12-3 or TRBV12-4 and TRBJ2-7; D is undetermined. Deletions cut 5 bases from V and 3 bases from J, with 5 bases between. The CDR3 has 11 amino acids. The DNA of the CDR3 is TGTGCCAGCAGTCCAAACTACGAGCAGTACTTC. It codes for CASSPNYEQYF.

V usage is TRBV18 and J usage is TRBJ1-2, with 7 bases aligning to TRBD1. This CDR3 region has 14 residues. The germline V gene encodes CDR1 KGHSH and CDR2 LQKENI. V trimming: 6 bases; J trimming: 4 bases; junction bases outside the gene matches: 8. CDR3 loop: CASSNGQASYGYTF. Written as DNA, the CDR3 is TGTGCCAGCTCCAATGGACAGGCGAGCTATGGCTACACCTTC.

For the CDR3, the DNA is TGTGCCAGCAGATCGACAGGCGTGGACACTGAAGCTTTCTTT. Amino acid sequence: CASRSTGVDTEAFF. This chain links TRBV2 with TRBJ1-1, with D tentatively TRBD1 (6 bases). Germline V gives CDR1 SNHLY, CDR2 FYNNEI. The germline V and J ends were trimmed by 6 bases and 3 bases, with 14 bases remaining between them. The CDR3 spans 14 residues.

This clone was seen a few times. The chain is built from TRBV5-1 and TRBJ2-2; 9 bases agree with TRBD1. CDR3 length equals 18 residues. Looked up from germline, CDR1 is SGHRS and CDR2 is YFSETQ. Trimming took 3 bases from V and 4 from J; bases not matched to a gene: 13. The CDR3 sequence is CASSSRSSGTGITGELFF. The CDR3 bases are TGCGCCAGCAGCTCGCGGAGCTCCGGGACAGGGATCACCGGGGAGCTGTTTTTT.

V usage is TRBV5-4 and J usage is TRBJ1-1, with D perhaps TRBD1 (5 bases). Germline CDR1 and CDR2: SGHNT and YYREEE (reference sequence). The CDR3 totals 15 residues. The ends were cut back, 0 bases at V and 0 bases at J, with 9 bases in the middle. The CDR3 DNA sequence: TGTGCCAGCAGCTTGGTCGGCAGGGTGAACACTGAAGCTTTCTTT. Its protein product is CASSLVGRVNTEAFF.

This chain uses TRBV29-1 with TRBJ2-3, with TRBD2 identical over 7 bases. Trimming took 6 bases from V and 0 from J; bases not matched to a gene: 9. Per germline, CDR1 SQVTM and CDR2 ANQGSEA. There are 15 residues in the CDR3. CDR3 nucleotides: TGCAGCGTAGACGTAAGCGGGGCTAGCACAGATACGCAGTATTTT. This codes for CSVDVSGASTDTQYF.

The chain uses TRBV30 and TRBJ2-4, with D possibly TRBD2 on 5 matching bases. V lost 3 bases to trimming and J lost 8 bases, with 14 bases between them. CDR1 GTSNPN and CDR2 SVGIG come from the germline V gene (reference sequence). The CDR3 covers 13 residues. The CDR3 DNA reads TGTGCCTGGAGGGAGAGAGGGCCGGACATTCAGTACTTC. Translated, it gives CAWRERGPDIQYF.

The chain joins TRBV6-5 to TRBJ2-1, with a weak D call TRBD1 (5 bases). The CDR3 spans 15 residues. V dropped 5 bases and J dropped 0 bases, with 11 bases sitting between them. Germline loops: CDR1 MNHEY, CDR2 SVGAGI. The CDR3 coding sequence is TGTGCCAGCAGTACCCAAGGGGTCTCCTACAATGAGCAGTTCTTC. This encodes CASSTQGVSYNEQFF.

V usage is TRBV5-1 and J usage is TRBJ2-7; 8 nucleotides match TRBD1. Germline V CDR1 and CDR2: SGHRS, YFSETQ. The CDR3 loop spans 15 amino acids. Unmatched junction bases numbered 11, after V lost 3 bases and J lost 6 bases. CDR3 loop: CASSYQLDRAGEQYF. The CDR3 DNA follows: TGCGCCAGCAGCTACCAATTGGACAGGGCGGGCGAGCAGTACTTC.

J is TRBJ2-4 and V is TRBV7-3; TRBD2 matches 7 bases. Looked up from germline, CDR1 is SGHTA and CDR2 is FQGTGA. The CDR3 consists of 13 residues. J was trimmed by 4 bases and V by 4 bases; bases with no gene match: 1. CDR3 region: CASSWGGKNIQYF. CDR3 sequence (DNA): TGTGCCAGCAGCTGGGGGGGTAAAAACATTCAGTACTTC.

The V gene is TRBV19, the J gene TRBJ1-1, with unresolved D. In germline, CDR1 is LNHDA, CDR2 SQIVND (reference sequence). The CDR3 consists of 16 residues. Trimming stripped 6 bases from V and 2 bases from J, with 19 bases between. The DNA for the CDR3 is TGTGCCAGTAGCCTCGGAGGTAGTAGGGTAAACACTGAAGCTTTCTTT. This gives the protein CASSLGGSRVNTEAFF.